This entry describes one T cell receptor beta chain. The antigen remains unidentified. V lost 3 bases and J 4 bases, leaving 7 bases between the germline ends. Germline V gene sequence: CDR1 LNHDA, CDR2 SQIVND (reference sequence). This CDR3 region has 14 residues. The data are from a study of T cell responses to AZD1222 COVID-19 vaccine. General study results and limits: Among spike-specific TCRs, nearly half reportedly target unmutated variant regions. When two AZD1222 doses had been given, Spike-specific TCR breadth and depth rose. A mostly white British donor set with more females was recruited, and clonal diversity was possibly underestimated.

Second-dose groups at about 4 or about 12 weeks were pooled. TCRdb's copy holds only in-frame clones and misses some; the assay was immunoSEQ multiplex PCR. Here the sample spans 120,000 to 150,000 clones, roughly nine tenths being singletons. V gene TRBV19 combines with J gene TRBJ1-6; no reliable D call. The material was peripheral blood, obtained 28 days after the second AZD1222 dose. The receptor was isolated from an adult who received the AZD1222 COVID-19 vaccine. This chain's CDR3 is CASSMQFYNSPLHF. The DNA of the CDR3 is TGTGCCAGTAGTATGCAGTTTTATAATTCACCCCTCCACTTT.